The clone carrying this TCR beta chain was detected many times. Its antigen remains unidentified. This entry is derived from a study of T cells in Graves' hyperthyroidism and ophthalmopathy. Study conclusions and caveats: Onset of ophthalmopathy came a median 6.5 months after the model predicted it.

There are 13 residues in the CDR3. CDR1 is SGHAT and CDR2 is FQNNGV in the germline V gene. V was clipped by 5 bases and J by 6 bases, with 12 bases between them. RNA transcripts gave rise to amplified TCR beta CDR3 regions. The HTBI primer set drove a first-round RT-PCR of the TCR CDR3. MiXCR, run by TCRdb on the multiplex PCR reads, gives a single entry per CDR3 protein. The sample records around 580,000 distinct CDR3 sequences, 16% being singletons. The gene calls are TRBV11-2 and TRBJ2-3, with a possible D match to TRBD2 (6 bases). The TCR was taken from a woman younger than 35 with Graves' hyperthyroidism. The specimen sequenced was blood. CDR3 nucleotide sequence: TGTGCCAGCAGCCTAGGCGGGATGGATACGCAGTATTTT. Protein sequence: CASSLGGMDTQYF.